What follows describes a single T cell receptor beta chain. Its antigen remains unidentified. The data were taken from a study of blood T cells in healthy people across ages. Study-level background: Using template switching, researchers captured about one barcoded beta molecule for each two T cells.

The authors ran a second PCR of about 7 to 12 cycles using a sample-barcoded 5' primer and a J-beta primer mix. A template-switch adaptor with 12 random nucleotides tagged each cDNA molecule. TCRdb re-called the 5' RACE reads through MiXCR, storing one row per CDR3 protein. Of 380,000 or so distinct CDR3 sequences in the sample, about 49% were seen once. Trimming took off 0 bases at V and 0 bases at J, with 18 bases between the two ends. CDR1 DFQATT and CDR2 SNEGSKA come from the germline V gene (reference sequence). The CDR3 contains 18 residues. The study's findings and limits: A roughly linear age-dependent decrease characterized TCR beta diversity per million T cells. The study found more naive CD4+ cells and higher diversity in long-lived than aged donors.

What was sequenced was blood. This sequence was found in a man aged 60-69 years in good health. This sequence joins TRBV20-1 and TRBJ1-5; D is unresolved. In DNA, the CDR3 is TGCAGTGCTAGAGACCCACGGCCCCAGCAATATAGCAATCAGCCCCAGCATTTT. Its translation is CSARDPRPQQYSNQPQHF.